This TCR beta chain was recovered during a study of blood T cell repertoires in COVID-19. Study in general: The United States, Italy and Spain supplied acute and convalescent COVID-19 samples. T cells, B-cell-depleted T cells, or PBMCs supplied cDNA or gDNA.

TCRdb keeps only in-frame clones here, not all; method: immunoSEQ multiplex PCR. The table shows some 130,000 clones, with about 80% occurring only once. The TCR was taken from a man aged 55 to 69 with acute or convalescent COVID-19. Sequencing used peripheral blood.

The CDR3 here is CAISQGGNTEAFF. The CDR3 nucleotides read TGTGCCATCTCCCAGGGGGGGAACACTGAAGCTTTCTTT. This chain joins TRBV10-3 and TRBJ1-1; 7 nucleotides match TRBD1. The trim removed 8 bases at V and 1 base at J, leaving 4 bases unmatched. This CDR3 is 13 amino acids long. Germline V lookup: CDR1 ENHRY, CDR2 SYGVKD.